The 32 T cell receptor beta chains presented below share a single source sample, sequenced in a study of T cell repertoires in cytomegalovirus infection. MiXCR, applied by TCRdb to the reads, yields one record per CDR3 protein. The sample consists of approximately 190,000 distinct CDR3 sequences, 9.5% of them appearing once. Source material: PBMCs. Receptor source: a human donor in good health (CMV status not recorded). Some clones in this sample may be carry-over from other donors' samples.

This clonotype turned up a few times. The chain has TRBV20-1 and TRBJ2-7; D is possibly TRBD1 (6 bases). This CDR3 has 13 residues. Germline lookup yields CDR1 DFQATT and CDR2 SNEGSKA (reference sequence). V was shortened by 0 bases and J by 3 bases, with 9 bases between the two germline ends. DNA of the CDR3: TGCAGTGCTAGAGATCCGGACAGCTACGAGCAGTACTTC. As protein: CSARDPDSYEQYF.

This clonotype was recorded many times. This rearrangement joins TRBV6-5 to TRBJ2-3; unclear D gene. Germline assignment: CDR1 MNHEY and CDR2 SVGAGI. CDR3 length equals 14 residues. V lost 8 bases, J lost 4 bases, and 16 bases lay in between. CDR3 DNA: TGTGCCAGCTTTTCCGCTCGGAGCCCAGATACGCAGTATTTT. Amino acids: CASFSARSPDTQYF.

This clonotype came up many times. The chain couples TRBV29-1 to TRBJ1-1; D is unclear. V lost 6 bases and J lost 0, with 8 bases in between. This CDR3 contains 12 residues. Germline lookup yields CDR1 SQVTM and CDR2 ANQGSEA. The CDR3 DNA reads TGCAGCGTAGAGCGAATGAACACTGAAGCTTTCTTT. Its protein is CSVERMNTEAFF.

This clonotype was counted a few times. The chain has TRBV10-3 and TRBJ2-3, with 10 bases fitting TRBD1. Per the germline V gene, CDR1 is ENHRY and CDR2 is SYGVKD. The CDR3 extends over 14 amino acids. V was clipped by 6 bases and J by 4 bases; unmatched bases: 4. The CDR3 bases are TGTGCCATCAGGGGGACAGGGGAAGCAGATACGCAGTATTTT. It specifies CAIRGTGEADTQYF.

This clonotype was recorded at least ten times. The chain combines TRBV7-9 with TRBJ1-6; 11 nucleotides agree with TRBD1. J gave up 9 bases and V 7 bases, and 5 bases lay outside the gene matches. This CDR3 has 14 amino acids. From germline, CDR1 is SEHNR and CDR2 FQNEAQ (reference sequence). The CDR3, as DNA: TGTGCCAGCACCCCCGGGACAGGGGGTTCACCCCTCCACTTT. It translates to CASTPGTGGSPLHF.

This clonotype was counted at least ten times. V gene TRBV7-2 combines with J gene TRBJ2-1, with TRBD2 matching 8 bases. The length of the CDR3 is 15 residues. Trimming cost V 1 base and J 8 bases; bases outside gene matches: 7. CDR1 is SGHTA and CDR2 is FQGNSA in the germline V gene. The CDR3 here is CASSLDGRAGDEQFF. CDR3 coding DNA: TGTGCCAGCAGCTTAGACGGGAGGGCCGGGGATGAGCAGTTCTTC.

This clonotype was counted many times. The chain is built from TRBV7-2 and TRBJ2-2; no firm D call. This CDR3 spans 12 amino acids. V lost 4 bases to trimming and J lost 7 bases, with 7 bases between them. Per germline, CDR1 SGHTA and CDR2 FQGNSA. The CDR3 sequence: CASSSFLGELFF. CDR3 DNA: TGTGCCAGCAGCTCCTTTCTCGGGGAGCTGTTTTTT.

This sequence joins TRBV12-3 or TRBV12-4 and TRBJ2-7; D is perhaps TRBD1 (7 bases). V lost 5 bases and J 2 bases, leaving 16 bases between the germline ends. The CDR3 sequence is 15 residues long. The CDR3 reads CASSLQGTLAYEQYF. In DNA, the CDR3 is TGTGCCAGCAGTCTACAGGGGACTTTAGCCTACGAGCAGTACTTC.

The chain has TRBV5-6 and TRBJ2-1; D is uncertain. This CDR3 contains 16 residues. Between the trimmed V and J ends, which lost 4 bases and 2 bases, there was a span of 16 bases. CDR1 and CDR2 from the germline V gene are SGHDT and YYEEEE. In DNA, the CDR3 is TGTGCCAGCAGCCACCTAATGACCGGAACCTACAATGAGCAGTTCTTC. Translated, it gives CASSHLMTGTYNEQFF.

In regard to this clonotype: One end of the junction varies from germline; a read error may be responsible. V is TRBV3-1 and J is TRBJ1-2; the D gene is possibly TRBD1 (5 bases). The CDR3 has 14 residues. Germline assignment: CDR1 LGHDT and CDR2 YNNKEL (reference sequence). The CDR3 here is CASSEDAGWYGYTF. The CDR3 nucleotides are TGTGCCAGCAGCGAAGACGCAGGGTGGTATGGCTACACCTTC.

CDR3 loop: CASSLEGRGVNQPQHF. Written as DNA, the CDR3 is TGTGCCAGCAGCTTAGAGGGGCGGGGAGTCAATCAGCCCCAGCATTTT. The genes are TRBV7-2 and TRBJ1-5, with D possibly matching TRBD1 (5 bases). Trimming left V 1 base short and J 3 bases short, with 13 bases between. The CDR3 runs 16 residues. CDR1 is SGHTA and CDR2 is FQGNSA in the germline V gene.

This clonotype was seen repeatedly, ten times or more. This rearrangement joins TRBV11-2 to TRBJ2-7; the D is unclear. The germline V gene has CDR1 SGHAT and CDR2 FQNNGV. The CDR3 is 15 amino acids. With 0 bases removed from V and 4 bases from J, the gap between germline ends came to 13 bases. The CDR3 loop reads CASSLERVSAYEQYF. In DNA form, the CDR3 reads TGTGCCAGCAGCTTAGAAAGGGTGTCGGCTTACGAGCAGTACTTC.

This clonotype was seen a few times. The V gene is TRBV19, the J gene TRBJ1-1; a weak D match, TRBD1 (6 bases). The V end lost 3 bases, the J end lost 0 bases, and 8 bases lay between the germline ends. Germline V gene data show CDR1 as LNHDA and CDR2 as SQIVND (reference sequence). The CDR3 spans 14 residues. CDR3 in DNA: TGTGCCAGTAGTATCGGACAGCTGAACACTGAAGCTTTCTTT. Translation: CASSIGQLNTEAFF.

To note about this clonotype: One base away lies a much larger clone, so this may be a sequencing read error. The V call is TRBV7-6, the J call TRBJ2-3; D assignment may be TRBD1 or TRBD2 (5 bases each). The CDR3 runs to 14 residues. Germline values: CDR1 SGHVS, CDR2 FNYEAQ. With 0 bases removed from V and 2 bases from J, the gap between germline ends came to 6 bases. CDR3: CASSLAGVTDTQYF. CDR3 coding DNA: TGTGCCAGCAGCTTAGCGGGGGTCACAGATACGCAGTATTTT.

This clonotype was observed at least ten times. The V and J genes are TRBV7-9 and TRBJ2-5, with a possible D match to TRBD2 (5 bases). The CDR3 has 14 residues. Trimming removed 4 bases at V and 7 bases at J, with 16 bases between. CDR1 SEHNR and CDR2 FQNEAQ come from the germline V gene (reference sequence). CDR3 amino acids: CASSSEAAVRTQYF. The CDR3 DNA reads as TGTGCCAGCAGCTCGGAGGCTGCGGTACGGACCCAGTACTTC.

This clonotype was counted between two and nine times. V and J are TRBV28 and TRBJ2-7; possible D gene TRBD2, 6 bases. Germline assignment: CDR1 MDHEN and CDR2 SYDVKM. The V end lost 7 bases, the J end lost 2 bases, and 15 bases lay between the germline ends. This CDR3 spans 14 amino acids. CDR3 sequence: CASTPAGFAYEQYF. The CDR3 region has the DNA TGTGCCAGCACCCCAGCGGGCTTTGCCTACGAGCAGTACTTC.

The table lists this clonotype with many counts. This chain links TRBV6-2 or TRBV6-3 with TRBJ2-1; 8 bases match TRBD2. The J segment lost 2 bases and the V segment lost 5 bases, leaving 5 bases of the junction unmatched. The CDR3 runs to 15 residues. The germline CDR1 and CDR2 sequences are MNHEY and SVGEGT. This chain's CDR3 is CASSTEGLAYNEQFF. CDR3 nucleotide sequence: TGTGCCAGCAGTACTGAGGGACTAGCCTACAATGAGCAGTTCTTC.

This clonotype occurred many times. The chain recombines TRBV20-1 with TRBJ2-3; D is tentatively TRBD1 or TRBD2 (5 bases each). The CDR3 length is 15 residues. The germline V and J ends were trimmed by 6 bases and 5 bases, with 21 bases remaining between them. CDR1 DFQATT and CDR2 SNEGSKA come from the germline V gene (reference sequence). CDR3 in amino acids: CSAAGTTRFRDTQYF. The CDR3 DNA reads as TGCAGTGCCGCCGGGACCACCAGATTCCGAGATACGCAGTATTTT.

The table lists this clonotype with a few counts. This chain joins TRBV4-1 and TRBJ2-3; 13 bases match TRBD2. The CDR3 consists of 18 residues. Germline lookup yields CDR1 MGHRA and CDR2 YSYEKL. Trimming took 7 bases from V and 2 from J; bases not matched to a gene: 12. The CDR3 DNA follows: TGCGCCAGCAACCGACTAGCGGGGGGCCTTAGAAACACAGATACGCAGTATTTT. Its translation is CASNRLAGGLRNTDTQYF.

The rearrangement joins TRBV4-3 to TRBJ2-7; D gene unclear. Germline CDR1 LGHNA, CDR2 YSLEER. The V gene lost 4 bases and the J gene lost 3 bases, with 13 bases spanning the gap. This CDR3 has 14 residues. Written as DNA, the CDR3 is TGCGCCAGCAGCCGAAGCGTTGATGGCTACGAGCAGTACTTC. Residues: CASSRSVDGYEQYF.

The chain carries TRBV6-6 and TRBJ1-1; D call uncertain. Germline CDR1 and CDR2: MNHNY and SVGAGI (reference sequence). The CDR3 is 14 residues long. Trimming pared 6 bases from V and 4 bases from J, leaving 15 bases between. The CDR3 DNA is TGTGCCAGCAGGTTCCTTGGGGTCGGCACTGAAGCTTTCTTT. Translating it yields CASRFLGVGTEAFF.

This clonotype was seen a handful of times. The V gene is TRBV29-1, the J gene TRBJ2-1; D is unresolved. The CDR3 is 16 residues long. Trimming shortened V by 3 bases and J by 2 bases, and 17 bases separated the two germline ends. Germline V gene sequence: CDR1 SQVTM, CDR2 ANQGSEA. The CDR3 loop is CSVDGVSDGAYNEQFF. The DNA for the CDR3 is TGCAGCGTTGATGGTGTGAGCGACGGCGCCTACAATGAGCAGTTCTTC.

This clonotype was recorded many times. This chain uses TRBV7-8 with TRBJ2-5, with D perhaps matching TRBD2 (5 bases). The CDR3 runs to 14 residues. The germline CDR1 and CDR2 sequences are SGHVS and FQNEAQ. The V end was cut by 4 bases, the J end by 4 bases, with 13 bases between. The CDR3 bases are TGTGCCAGCAGCTCCCCCGGACTCTTAGAGACCCAGTACTTC. This sequence encodes CASSSPGLLETQYF.

This clonotype was picked up many times. This chain connects TRBV7-2 to TRBJ2-7; 10 positions agree with TRBD1. This CDR3 is 15 amino acids long. Trimming at V came to 5 bases and at J to 5 bases, leaving 9 bases not matched to a gene. Germline V CDR1 and CDR2: SGHTA, FQGNSA. The CDR3 DNA follows: TGTGCCAGCAGCACCCCGGACAGGGGGTTCGACGAGCAGTACTTC. Encoded protein: CASSTPDRGFDEQYF.

This clonotype was counted ten times or more. The chain is built from TRBV27 and TRBJ2-6; D is tentatively TRBD1 or TRBD2 (5 bases each). Per the germline V gene, CDR1 is MNHEY and CDR2 is SMNVEV (reference sequence). Trimming took off 6 bases at V and 4 bases at J, with 10 bases between the two ends. The CDR3 length is 14 residues. CDR3 DNA: TGTGCCAGCAGGGGGGTACCCGGGGCCAACGTCCTGACTTTC. Translated, it gives CASRGVPGANVLTF.

This clonotype occurred a few times. The gene calls are TRBV12-3 or TRBV12-4 and TRBJ1-3, with D perhaps matching TRBD1 (5 bases). V was shortened by 3 bases and J by 1 base, with 13 bases between the two germline ends. This CDR3 is 16 amino acids long. Here the CDR3 reads CASSFRSGGSGNTIYF. The CDR3 DNA follows: TGTGCCAGCAGTTTTCGGTCTGGGGGATCTGGAAACACCATATATTTT.

This clonotype was seen many times. V and J are TRBV7-9 and TRBJ1-4, with D possibly matching TRBD1 (5 bases). Trimming left V 8 bases short and J 1 base short, with 11 bases between. The CDR3 contains 14 residues. CDR1 is SEHNR, CDR2 FQNEAQ, per germline (reference sequence). Written as DNA, the CDR3 is TGTGCCAGCGTGGAGACAGTAACTAATGAAAAACTGTTTTTT. It encodes CASVETVTNEKLFF.

V usage is TRBV28 and J usage is TRBJ1-5; no firm D call. Trimming left V 2 bases short and J 0 bases short, with 14 bases between. The CDR3 consists of 17 residues. Looked up from germline, CDR1 is MDHEN and CDR2 is SYDVKM. CDR3 sequence (DNA): TGTGCCAGCAGTTTACTCAGTGGCACGTATAGCAATCAGCCCCAGCATTTT. This sequence encodes CASSLLSGTYSNQPQHF.

The chain links TRBV14 to TRBJ2-5; 9 bases are shared with TRBD2. V lost 1 base to trimming and J lost 7 bases; unmatched junction nucleotides: 4. The CDR3 is 14 amino acids. Germline V lookup: CDR1 SGHDN, CDR2 FVKESK. The DNA of the CDR3 is TGTGCCAGCAGCCAAGCCTCACTAGCGGGGACCCAGTACTTC. This translates into CASSQASLAGTQYF.

This clonotype was found many times. The gene calls are TRBV28 and TRBJ1-6, with D possibly TRBD1 on 5 matching bases. The CDR3 loop spans 15 amino acids. Germline lookup yields CDR1 MDHEN and CDR2 SYDVKM. Trimming removed 2 bases from V and 9 bases from J, with 14 bases in between. This CDR3 reads CASSLPGGGGSPLHF. CDR3 bases: TGTGCCAGCAGTTTACCTGGCGGTGGGGGTTCACCCCTCCACTTT.

This clonotype came up many times. The V call is TRBV7-2, the J call TRBJ1-1; 9 nucleotides align to TRBD1. Germline CDR1 and CDR2: SGHTA and FQGNSA. The length of the CDR3 is 16 residues. J lost 5 bases, V lost 0 bases, and 7 bases had no gene match. The CDR3 loop is CASSLAHRGLGTEAFF. The CDR3 DNA reads TGTGCCAGCAGCTTAGCGCACAGGGGGCTCGGGACTGAAGCTTTCTTT.

The chain combines TRBV7-9 with TRBJ1-5, with 11 nucleotides matching TRBD1. The CDR3 consists of 15 residues. The V gene's germline CDR1 is SEHNR and CDR2 FQNEAQ (reference sequence). The junction had 5 bases not matched to a gene; V was cut back by 4 bases and J by 6 bases. The CDR3, as DNA: TGTGCCAGCAGCTGGGGCGGACAGGGGGCTCAGCCCCAGCATTTT. Translating it yields CASSWGGQGAQPQHF.